This TCR beta chain was identified in a study of blood T cells in healthy people across ages. Sample-barcoded 5' priming and a J-beta primer mix drove a second PCR of roughly 7 to 11 cycles. The template-switch adaptor was a 5' adaptor with 12 random nucleotides. It tagged each cDNA molecule. TCRdb passed the 5' RACE reads through MiXCR, listing each CDR3 protein once. The sample consists of roughly 1,100,000 distinct CDR3 sequences, roughly 24% of them appearing once. This CDR3 contains 13 residues. J was trimmed by 7 bases and V by 11 bases; bases with no gene match: 11. Per germline, CDR1 MNHNY and CDR2 SVGAGI (reference sequence). These sequences were also reported in another study, on T cells of mothers and their children.

The chain has TRBV6-6 and TRBJ1-1; 9 bases align to TRBD1. The sequencing input was blood. This sequence originates from a girl aged 2 to 9 in good health. Written as DNA, the CDR3 is TGTGCCGGAACAGGGGGCGCAGCCTTTGAAGCTTTCTTT. Its translation is CAGTGGAAFEAFF.